Listed below are T cell receptor beta chains from one sample, sequenced in a study of blood T cell repertoires in COVID-19. TCRdb's table, derived via immunoSEQ multiplex PCR, lists solely in-frame clones and lacks some. The table lists roughly 310,000 clones, roughly 90% of them singletons. The specimen sequenced was PBMCs or T cells enriched from blood (not recorded which). These receptor sequences come from a man aged 55 to 70 who had recovered from COVID-19. CDR3s include the opening cysteine and the closing phenylalanine or tryptophan. The D gene is left open where the match is weak. Expanded clones get a size class; other rows say once, few or many, or leave the size out.

DNA	CDR3	D	size	V	J
TGTGCCAGCATTCGTACGGGGGGGGCCTCCTCCTACTCCTACGAGCAGTACTTC	CASIRTGGASSYSYEQYF	TRBD2	.	TRBV27	TRBJ2-7
TGTGCCAGCAGCTTGGGGGGAATTAATACCGGGGAGCTGTTTTTT	CASSLGGINTGELFF	.	.	TRBV7-9	TRBJ2-2
TGTGCCAGCAGCCCCGAAGGACTAGCGGGGGCGGGCTCCTACAATGAGCAGTTCTTC	CASSPEGLAGAGSYNEQFF	TRBD2	once	TRBV11-3	TRBJ2-1
TGTGCCAGAAAAAGACAGGCCTCTGGAAACACCATATATTTT	CARKRQASGNTIYF	.	.	TRBV2	TRBJ1-3
TGCAGCGTTGAAGCAGGACAGGGGGCCTACACCTTC	CSVEAGQGAYTF	TRBD1	.	TRBV29-1	TRBJ1-2
TGTGCCAGCAGCCTCTACCAGGGGGTTGGTACTGAAGCTTTCTTT	CASSLYQGVGTEAFF	TRBD1	few	TRBV5-4	TRBJ1-1
TGCGCCAGCAGCTTGTTAGGGGGCACAGATACGCAGTATTTT	CASSLLGGTDTQYF	.	.	TRBV5-1	TRBJ2-3
TGTGCCAGTAAAAGGGGTCGGGTTTTCACCGGGGAGCTGTTTTTT	CASKRGRVFTGELFF	.	.	TRBV19	TRBJ2-2
TGTGCCAGCAGCCAGGGCGTCTATGGCTACACCTTC	CASSQGVYGYTF	.	.	TRBV11-2	TRBJ1-2
TGTGCCAGCAGCCAAGGACAGGGGAACACTGAAGCTTTCTTT	CASSQGQGNTEAFF	TRBD1	.	TRBV4-2	TRBJ1-1
TGTGCCAGCTCAGCCACCCAGGGGGAAAGGAACACCATATATTTT	CASSATQGERNTIYF	TRBD1	.	TRBV18	TRBJ1-3
TGTGCCAGCAGCTTAGTTGAGGGCTCTGGAAACACCATATATTTT	CASSLVEGSGNTIYF	.	.	TRBV7-2	TRBJ1-3
TGTGCCATCAGTGAGTCGACATTCGGGGGGGAGACCCAGTACTTC	CAISESTFGGETQYF	TRBD2	.	TRBV10-3	TRBJ2-5
TGTGCCAGCAGCTTAGTTATGACAGCCCAAGAGACCCAGTACTTC	CASSLVMTAQETQYF	.	.	TRBV7-8	TRBJ2-5
TGTGCCAGCAGCCCCCTAGGTCAGGAGACCCAGTACTTC	CASSPLGQETQYF	.	few	TRBV6-2/TRBV6-3	TRBJ2-5
TGTGCCAGCAGCTCGTCGAGGGTTAGCCCCGGGGGGGAGCAGTTCTTC	CASSSSRVSPGGEQFF	TRBD2	once	TRBV11-2	TRBJ2-1
TGTGCCAGCAGGCCAACAGGGAGAGGGGCCAACGTCCTGACTTTC	CASRPTGRGANVLTF	.	.	TRBV11-3	TRBJ2-6
TGTGCCAGCAGCCCTCGGGGTCCCCCAGAAAAACTGTTTTTT	CASSPRGPPEKLFF	.	.	TRBV9	TRBJ1-4
TGTGCCAGCAGTTTGAGGACAGGGTACGAGCAGTACTTC	CASSLRTGYEQYF	TRBD1	few	TRBV12-3/TRBV12-4	TRBJ2-7
TGTGCCAGCAGCCAGGTGGCCTACCAGACCCAGTACTTC	CASSQVAYQTQYF	.	once	TRBV7-2	TRBJ2-5
TGTGCCAGCAGAGAATCAGAAACAAGAAATCAGCCCCAGCATTTT	CASRESETRNQPQHF	.	.	TRBV2	TRBJ1-5
TGTGCCAGCAGGGTACTGGGGGGGAACACTGAAGCTTTCTTT	CASRVLGGNTEAFF	.	.	TRBV27	TRBJ1-1
TGTGCCAGTAGTATAGGGGGCACCAGCAATCAGCCCCAGCATTTT	CASSIGGTSNQPQHF	.	.	TRBV19	TRBJ1-5
TGTGCCAGTAAGACAGGGAATAATTGGGAGCCCCAGCATTTT	CASKTGNNWEPQHF	TRBD1	.	TRBV19	TRBJ1-5
TGCGCCAGCAGCTACCTACAGGGGAGAAATGAGCAGTTCTTC	CASSYLQGRNEQFF	TRBD1	.	TRBV5-1	TRBJ2-1
TGTGCCACCAGCAGATTACGGGGGCAAGAGACCCAGTACTTC	CATSRLRGQETQYF	.	.	TRBV15	TRBJ2-5
TGTGCCAGCAGCTTAGGGACTAGCGGAGTATACGAGCAGTACTTC	CASSLGTSGVYEQYF	TRBD2	.	TRBV11-2	TRBJ2-7
TGTGCCAGCTCACCATCAGGGACCCGGGAGACTGAAGCTTTCTTT	CASSPSGTRETEAFF	.	few	TRBV18	TRBJ1-1
TGCAGCGTTGCCCCGACAGGAACCGGGGAGCTGTTTTTT	CSVAPTGTGELFF	.	.	TRBV29-1	TRBJ2-2
TGCGCCAGCAGCCAAGAGTCGGACAGGACTTCACCCCTCCACTTT	CASSQESDRTSPLHF	TRBD1	.	TRBV4-3	TRBJ1-6
TGTGCCAGCAGCCCGAACAGGGGGTTAGCTAACTATGGCTACACCTTC	CASSPNRGLANYGYTF	TRBD1	.	TRBV14	TRBJ1-2
TGTGCCAGCACCCGGACAGGGAATAGCAATCAGCCCCAGCATTTT	CASTRTGNSNQPQHF	TRBD1	.	TRBV2	TRBJ1-5
TGTGCCAGCAGCTTGGTCCTAACCCGGGACACAGATACGCAGTATTTT	CASSLVLTRDTDTQYF	.	.	TRBV5-6	TRBJ2-3